The 24 T cell receptor beta chains below were found in one sample sequenced in a study of CXCR3-negative and CXCR3-positive naive CD8 T cells (dated by TCRdb to about 2019). The instrument given in TCRdb is NextSeq 550. The Human TCR Profiling Kit (MiLaboratory) was used to make UMI-labeled 5' RACE TRB cDNA libraries. Each entry corresponds to one CDR3 protein sequence from reads that TCRdb reprocessed, and DNA is not given. This specimen's table enumerates some 6,100 distinct CDR3 sequences. The ten largest clones add up to less than 2% of the sample. Sequenced input: naive CXCR3- CD8+ T cells from blood. The cell subset or site label corresponds to: CD45RO-CCR7+CD27+CD95- naive CD8+ T cells lacking CXCR3 (TNR3-). The receptors come from a human donor in good health. Some clones in this sample may be carry-over from other donors' samples.

Its frequency marks this clonotype as medium-sized (0.01 to 0.1%). The CDR3 loop is CASSFSRQGGYGYTF. This sequence joins TRBV12-3 or TRBV12-4 and TRBJ1-2; TCRdb returns TRBD1, unconfirmable since there is no DNA. The CDR3 totals 15 residues.

This chain uses TRBV2 with TRBJ2-7; the TRBD2 assignment by TCRdb is unverifiable without DNA. The CDR3 has 13 residues. Germline V gives CDR1 SNHLY, CDR2 FYNNEI. CDR3 in amino acids: CASSSGTFYEQYF.

This clonotype shows up as medium-sized (0.01 to 0.1%) by frequency. This rearrangement joins TRBV20-1 to TRBJ2-7; TCRdb's D call, TRBD1, is unchecked because there is no DNA. The CDR3 is 11 residues long. Looked up from germline, CDR1 is DFQATT and CDR2 is SNEGSKA (reference sequence). Here the CDR3 reads CSVPANYEQYF.

This clonotype shows up as medium-sized by frequency. The chain has TRBV7-2 and TRBJ2-5; TCRdb's D gene call, TRBD1, goes unchecked for lack of DNA. Germline lookup yields CDR1 SGHTA and CDR2 FQGNSA. This CDR3 region has 15 residues. CDR3 in amino acids: CASSNYGQDRETQYF.

The chain carries TRBV10-2 and TRBJ2-1. The CDR3 contains 13 residues. Germline V CDR1 and CDR2: WSHSY, SAAADI. The CDR3 spells CASMLNGGNEQFF.

In terms of frequency, this clonotype is medium-sized (0.01 to 0.1%). The chain employs TRBV7-3 and TRBJ2-5; the TCRdb call, TRBD2, lacks DNA for checking. Germline V CDR1 and CDR2: SGHTA, FQGTGA. The CDR3 length is 15 residues. The CDR3 is CASSQTGLAGETQYF.

This rearrangement joins TRBV6-2 or TRBV6-3 to TRBJ2-5; TCRdb reports TRBD2, a call that lacks DNA to check it against. The germline V gene has CDR1 MNHEY and CDR2 SVGEGT. The CDR3 loop spans 13 amino acids. This CDR3 reads CASKSGQEETQYF.

The genes are TRBV12-3 or TRBV12-4 and TRBJ2-3; TCRdb returns TRBD1, unconfirmable since there is no DNA. The CDR3 contains 17 residues. The CDR3 is CASSLRSSGPVTDTQYF.

This clonotype is deemed medium-sized (0.01 to 0.1%) by its frequency. The chain joins TRBV7-8 to TRBJ2-3. Germline loops: CDR1 SGHVS, CDR2 FQNEAQ. The CDR3 extends over 14 amino acids. The chain's CDR3 is CASSLLLSQDTQYF.

This clonotype registers medium-sized (0.01 to 0.1%) by frequency. V and J are TRBV7-3 and TRBJ2-1; as DNA is missing, the TRBD1 call by TCRdb cannot be tested. The CDR3 contains 16 residues. The germline V gene encodes CDR1 SGHTA and CDR2 FQGTGA. CDR3: CASSATGLGGYNEQFF. Using reference TRBV7-3 and TRBJ2-1 for the parts outside the CDR3, the full variable domain is GAGVSQTPSNKVTEKGKYVELRCDPISGHTALYWYRQSLGQGPEFLIYFQGTGAADDSGLPNDRFFAVRPEGSVSTLKIQRTERGDSAVYLCASSATGLGGYNEQFFGPGTRLTVL.

By frequency, this clonotype registers medium-sized. This chain uses TRBV7-6 with TRBJ2-7; TCRdb's D call of TRBD1 is untestable without DNA. The CDR3 is 13 residues long. Germline lookup yields CDR1 SGHVS and CDR2 FNYEAQ. CDR3 residues: CASSTQGAYEQYF.

This chain links TRBV4-1 with TRBJ1-2; TCRdb's D call of TRBD1 is untestable without DNA. The CDR3 totals 15 residues. Per the germline V gene, CDR1 is MGHRA and CDR2 is YSYEKL. The CDR3 region is CASSLPQGAEDGYTF.

V is TRBV19 and J is TRBJ1-2; the D call of TRBD1 rests on TCRdb alone, since no DNA is present to check it. The CDR3 spans 13 residues. Looked up from germline, CDR1 is LNHDA and CDR2 is SQIVND (reference sequence). The CDR3: CASTTGANYGYTF.

V usage is TRBV30 and J usage is TRBJ2-7; the TCRdb call, TRBD2, lacks DNA for checking. CDR1 GTSNPN and CDR2 SVGIG come from the germline V gene (reference sequence). This CDR3 spans 12 amino acids. CDR3 region: CAWVAGAGEQYF. Variable domain in full (rest from reference TRBV30 and TRBJ2-7): SQTIHQWPATLVQPVGSPLSLECTVEGTSNPNLYWYRQAAGRGLQLLFYSVGIGQISSEVPQNLSASRPQDRQFILSSKKLLLSDSGFYLCAWVAGAGEQYFGPGTRLTVT.

This clonotype counts as medium-sized by frequency. The CDR3 protein is CAISDLATDTQYF. The V gene is TRBV10-3, the J gene TRBJ2-3. CDR1 and CDR2 (germline): ENHRY, SYGVKD. The CDR3 is 13 residues long.

This clonotype is identified as medium-sized from frequency. The chain carries TRBV6-2 or TRBV6-3 and TRBJ1-1; TCRdb's assignment of TRBD1 cannot be checked, as there is no DNA. In germline, CDR1 is MNHEY, CDR2 SVGEGT. CDR3 length: 14 amino acids. The CDR3 here is CASSLGGQGTEAFF.

This clonotype registers medium-sized by frequency. This rearrangement joins TRBV7-9 to TRBJ1-1. Germline V gene lookup returns CDR1 SEHNR and CDR2 FQNEAQ (reference sequence). The CDR3 length is 15 residues. The CDR3 protein is CASSPSVGSPYEAFF.

The genes are TRBV19 and TRBJ2-1. Germline V gene sequence: CDR1 LNHDA, CDR2 SQIVND (reference sequence). CDR3 size: 11 residues. This chain's CDR3 is CASSNSNEQFF.

The chain is built from TRBV19 and TRBJ2-1; the TCRdb D gene call, TRBD2, has no DNA to confirm it. The CDR3 extends over 16 amino acids. The germline V gene encodes CDR1 LNHDA and CDR2 SQIVND (reference sequence). This chain's CDR3 is CASSGVLSSLYNEQFF.

The CDR3 region is CASMGGQEFSYEQYF. This chain links TRBV6-2 or TRBV6-3 with TRBJ2-7; the D gene TCRdb calls, TRBD2, cannot be checked with no DNA. Germline V gives CDR1 MNHEY, CDR2 SVGEGT. The CDR3 spans 15 residues.

The chain links TRBV19 to TRBJ1-4; the D call from TCRdb, TRBD1, cannot be confirmed without DNA. CDR3 length: 16 residues. The germline V gene has CDR1 LNHDA and CDR2 SQIVND (reference sequence). The CDR3 protein is CASSGPPGTGGEKLFF.

This clonotype is labeled medium-sized (0.01 to 0.1%) based on frequency. The rearrangement links TRBV6-5 to TRBJ1-1. CDR1 MNHEY and CDR2 SVGAGI come from the germline V gene. The CDR3 loop spans 12 amino acids. CDR3 region: CASSYSNTEAFF.

V is TRBV4-3 and J is TRBJ2-2; checking the TCRdb D call of TRBD2 is not possible without DNA. CDR3 length: 19 residues. The germline CDR1 and CDR2 sequences are LGHNA and YSLEER. The CDR3 sequence is CASSQDPGLAGGDAGELFF.

This clonotype is labeled medium-sized based on frequency. This chain links TRBV9 with TRBJ2-7. Germline V gives CDR1 SGDLS, CDR2 YYNGEE. CDR3 size: 14 residues. This CDR3 is CASSDSGSPSEQYF.